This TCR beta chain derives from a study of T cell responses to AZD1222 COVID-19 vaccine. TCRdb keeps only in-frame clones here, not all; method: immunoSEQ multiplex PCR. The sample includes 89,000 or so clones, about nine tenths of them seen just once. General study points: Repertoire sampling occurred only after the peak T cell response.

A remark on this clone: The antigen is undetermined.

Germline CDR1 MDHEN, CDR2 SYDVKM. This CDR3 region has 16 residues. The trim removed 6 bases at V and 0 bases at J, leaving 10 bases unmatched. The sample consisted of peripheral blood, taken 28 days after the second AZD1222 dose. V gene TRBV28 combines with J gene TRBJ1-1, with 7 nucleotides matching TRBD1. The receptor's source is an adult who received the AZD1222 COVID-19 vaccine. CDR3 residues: CASRDRAVSMNTEAFF. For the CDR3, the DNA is TGTGCCAGCAGAGACAGGGCGGTGTCTATGAACACTGAAGCTTTCTTT.